Listed below are T cell receptor beta chains from one sample, sequenced in a study of neurological immune-mediated disorders. Via MiXCR, TCRdb re-called the 5' RACE reads, giving one row per CDR3 protein. The profile shows about 77,000 distinct CDR3 sequences, approximately 9.4% of them singletons. The source material was PBMCs. These receptors originate from a man between 50 and 59 years old in good health. Both conserved end residues are part of each CDR3. D genes are given only for firm matches. Clone size is not always given. Where it is, it says once, few, many or a class for expanded clones.

clone_size j_call d_call v_call cdr3_aa cdr3_nt
many TRBJ1-2 TRBD1 TRBV9 CASRRTGGADGYTF TGTGCCAGCAGAAGGACAGGGGGCGCAGATGGCTACACCTTC
many TRBJ2-3 . TRBV28 CASSGPGGSTDTQYF TGTGCCAGCAGTGGGCCCGGGGGCAGCACAGATACGCAGTATTTT
few TRBJ2-5 TRBD2 TRBV3-1 CASSQDRSGGGGETQYF TGTGCCAGCAGCCAAGATAGATCGGGCGGGGGGGGAGAGACCCAGTACTTC
many TRBJ2-5 TRBD2 TRBV5-1 CASSPRLAGLETQYF TGCGCCAGCAGCCCCCGACTAGCGGGGCTGGAGACCCAGTACTTC
many TRBJ2-3 TRBD2 TRBV20-1 CSARWTSGRADTQYF TGCAGTGCCAGGTGGACTAGCGGGAGGGCAGATACGCAGTATTTT
many TRBJ1-5 . TRBV28 CASSFRARGSNQPQHF TGTGCCAGCAGTTTCCGGGCCCGGGGTAGCAATCAGCCCCAGCATTTT
many TRBJ1-5 . TRBV12-3/TRBV12-4 CASSLFQGISNQPQHF TGTGCCAGCAGTTTATTTCAGGGAATAAGCAATCAGCCCCAGCATTTT
many TRBJ2-2 . TRBV28 CASSRRTGELFF TGTGCCAGCAGTCGGCGGACCGGGGAGCTGTTTTTT
many TRBJ2-7 . TRBV28 CASEPGGQSYEQYF TGTGCCAGCGAACCAGGAGGACAGTCCTACGAGCAGTACTTC
. TRBJ2-1 . TRBV3-1 CASRQVASSSYNEQFF TGTGCCAGCAGGCAGGTGGCTTCGAGCTCCTACAATGAGCAGTTCTTC
many TRBJ2-7 . TRBV7-2 CASSSGGNSRYEQYF TGTGCCAGCAGCTCAGGGGGGAACAGTAGATACGAGCAGTACTTC
many TRBJ2-7 . TRBV29-1 CSVVTTGHSSYEQYF TGCAGCGTGGTCACGACGGGCCATAGCTCCTACGAGCAGTACTTC
many TRBJ1-5 TRBD1 TRBV19 CASSTTGGNQPQHF TGTGCCAGTAGCACCACAGGGGGGAATCAGCCCCAGCATTTT
. TRBJ1-5 . TRBV12-3/TRBV12-4 CASSLTGGPQPQHF TGTGCCAGCAGTTTAACGGGGGGCCCTCAGCCCCAGCATTTT
many TRBJ1-2 . TRBV7-2 CASSLVGGFTRGYTF TGTGCCAGCAGCTTAGTGGGTGGCTTCACGAGGGGCTACACCTTC
many TRBJ2-5 TRBD2 TRBV3-1 CASSQDRLAGQETQYF TGTGCCAGCAGCCAAGATCGTCTAGCGGGGCAAGAGACCCAGTACTTC
many TRBJ1-1 . TRBV7-8 CASSPITGITEAFF TGTGCCAGCAGCCCGATCACAGGGATCACTGAAGCTTTCTTT
few TRBJ1-5 . TRBV29-1 CSVQDYNSNQPQHF TGCAGCGTCCAGGACTATAATAGCAATCAGCCCCAGCATTTT
many TRBJ1-2 . TRBV5-1 CASRPTTGLGYGYTF TGCGCCAGCAGACCAACCACAGGGCTTGGGTATGGCTACACCTTC
many TRBJ2-3 . TRBV18 CASSPMGQTTDTQYF TGTGCCAGCTCACCAATGGGGCAGACCACAGATACGCAGTATTTT
many TRBJ2-1 . TRBV7-9 CASSHIRQELENEQFF TGTGCCAGCAGCCACATACGGCAGGAGTTAGAGAATGAGCAGTTCTTC
many TRBJ1-3 TRBD1 TRBV10-1 CASPMSGTVNRNTIYF TGCGCCAGCCCCATGTCCGGGACAGTTAACAGAAACACCATATATTTT
many TRBJ1-1 TRBD1 TRBV27 CASSSRTGGEEAFF TGTGCCAGCAGTTCCCGGACAGGGGGGGAAGAAGCTTTCTTT